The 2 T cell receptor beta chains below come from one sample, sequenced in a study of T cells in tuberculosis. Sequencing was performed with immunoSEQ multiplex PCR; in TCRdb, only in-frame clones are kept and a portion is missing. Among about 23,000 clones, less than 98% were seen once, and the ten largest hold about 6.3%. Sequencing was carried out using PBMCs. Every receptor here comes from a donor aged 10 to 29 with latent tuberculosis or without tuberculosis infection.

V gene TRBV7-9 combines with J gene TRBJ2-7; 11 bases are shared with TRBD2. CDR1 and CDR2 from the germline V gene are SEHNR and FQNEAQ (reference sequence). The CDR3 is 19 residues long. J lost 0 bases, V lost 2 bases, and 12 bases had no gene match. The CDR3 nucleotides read TGTGCCAGCAGCTTAAGACTAGCGGGGAGAAACCCCTTCTCCTACGAGCAGTACTTC. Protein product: CASSLRLAGRNPFSYEQYF. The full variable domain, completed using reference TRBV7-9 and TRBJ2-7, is DTGVSQNPRHKITKRGQNVTFRCDPISEHNRLYWYRQTLGQGPEFLTYFQNEAQLEKSRLLSDRFSAERPKGSFSTLEIQRTEQGDSAMYLCASSLRLAGRNPFSYEQYFGPGTRLTVT.

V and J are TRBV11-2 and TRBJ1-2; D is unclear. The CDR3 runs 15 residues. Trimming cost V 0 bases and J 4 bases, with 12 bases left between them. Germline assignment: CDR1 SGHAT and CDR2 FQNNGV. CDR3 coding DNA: TGTGCCAGCAGCTTAGATCCAGGCAGCATCTATGGCTACACCTTC. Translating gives CASSLDPGSIYGYTF.